This entry concerns a single TCR beta chain. The antigen is undetermined. The CDR3 consists of 15 residues. V was cut by 0 bases and J by 1 base, with 10 bases left in between. Germline CDR1 LNHDA, CDR2 SQIVND (reference sequence). This sample was taken from a study of cytomegalovirus exposure and HLA in healthy donors. In the study overall: Of roughly 400 genotyped donors, 80% to 85% grouped in the Caucasian-associated ancestry cluster.

General study findings and limits: The authors enumerated around 150 TCR beta chains as linked to cytomegalovirus. Several of the most significant clusters appeared linked to common viral pathogens, based on a later analysis. Specific recognition of CMV antigens was confirmed in vitro for a few chains (all CMV-associated).

The PCR had 60 Vbeta and 13 Jbeta primers. Profiled with immunoSEQ multiplex PCR; TCRdb holds only in-frame clones, not every one. The data contain a few hundred thousand clones, over 75% of them singletons. The sequence derives from a man younger than 35 in good health and CMV-seronegative. The V call is TRBV19, the J call TRBJ2-7; possible D gene TRBD1, 6 bases. Source material: PBMCs. The CDR3 coding sequence is TGTGCCAGTAGTATAGATGGGGGCTCGTCCTACGAGCAGTACTTC. This translates into CASSIDGGSSYEQYF. The variable domain in full, completed from reference TRBV19 and TRBJ2-7, reads DGGITQSPKYLFRKEGQNVTLSCEQNLNHDAMYWYRQDPGQGLRLIYYSQIVNDFQKGDIAEGYSVSREKKESFPLTVTSAQKNPTAFYLCASSIDGGSSYEQYFGPGTRLTVT.